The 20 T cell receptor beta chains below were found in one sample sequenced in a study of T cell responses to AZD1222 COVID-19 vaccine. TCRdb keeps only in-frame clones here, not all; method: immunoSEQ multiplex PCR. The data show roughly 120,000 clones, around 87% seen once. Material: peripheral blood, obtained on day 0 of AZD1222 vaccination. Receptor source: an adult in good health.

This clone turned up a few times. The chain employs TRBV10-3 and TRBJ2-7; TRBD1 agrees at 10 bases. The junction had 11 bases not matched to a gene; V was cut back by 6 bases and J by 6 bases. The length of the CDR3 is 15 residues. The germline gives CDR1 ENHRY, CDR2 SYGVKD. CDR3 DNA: TGTGCCATCAGCACACCGGGACAGGGGTTCGTCGAGCAGTACTTC. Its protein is CAISTPGQGFVEQYF.

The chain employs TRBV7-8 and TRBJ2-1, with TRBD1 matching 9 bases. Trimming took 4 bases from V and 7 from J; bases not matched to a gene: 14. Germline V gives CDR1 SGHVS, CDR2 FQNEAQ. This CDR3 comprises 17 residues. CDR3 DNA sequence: TGTGCCAGCAGCTCTAAAAGTACAGGGGGCCGTTTTAATGAGCAGTTCTTC. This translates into CASSSKSTGGRFNEQFF.

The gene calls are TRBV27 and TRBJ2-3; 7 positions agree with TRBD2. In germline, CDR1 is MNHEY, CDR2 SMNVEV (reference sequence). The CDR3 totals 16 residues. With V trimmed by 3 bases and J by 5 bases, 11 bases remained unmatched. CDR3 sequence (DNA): TGTGCCAGCAGTTTTAACCAGCGGGATGCTGGAGATACGCAGTATTTT. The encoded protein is CASSFNQRDAGDTQYF.

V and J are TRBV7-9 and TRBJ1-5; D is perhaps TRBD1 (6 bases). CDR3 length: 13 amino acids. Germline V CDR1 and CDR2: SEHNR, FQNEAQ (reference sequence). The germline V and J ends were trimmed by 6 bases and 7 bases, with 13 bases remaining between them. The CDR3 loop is CASSRNREQPQHF. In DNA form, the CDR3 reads TGTGCCAGCAGTCGAAACAGGGAACAGCCCCAGCATTTT.

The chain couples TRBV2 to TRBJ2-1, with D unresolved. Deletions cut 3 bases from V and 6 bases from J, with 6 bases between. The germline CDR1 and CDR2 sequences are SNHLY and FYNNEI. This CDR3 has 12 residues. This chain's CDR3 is CASSEEFNEQFF. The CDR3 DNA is TGTGCCAGCAGTGAGGAGTTCAATGAGCAGTTCTTC.

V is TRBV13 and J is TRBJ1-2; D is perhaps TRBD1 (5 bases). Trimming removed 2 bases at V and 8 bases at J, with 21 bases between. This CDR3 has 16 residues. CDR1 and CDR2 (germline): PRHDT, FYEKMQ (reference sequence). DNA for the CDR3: TGTGCCAGCAGCTTAACTAAGGGGCCGAGTCTCAGAGGCTACACCTTC. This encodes CASSLTKGPSLRGYTF.

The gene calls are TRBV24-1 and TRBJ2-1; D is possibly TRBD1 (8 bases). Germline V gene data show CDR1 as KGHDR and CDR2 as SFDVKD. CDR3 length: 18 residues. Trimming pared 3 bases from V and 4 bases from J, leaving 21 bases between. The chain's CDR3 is CATSDVTGEGQGYNEQFF. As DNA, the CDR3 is TGTGCCACCAGTGATGTGACAGGGGAGGGCCAAGGATACAATGAGCAGTTCTTC.

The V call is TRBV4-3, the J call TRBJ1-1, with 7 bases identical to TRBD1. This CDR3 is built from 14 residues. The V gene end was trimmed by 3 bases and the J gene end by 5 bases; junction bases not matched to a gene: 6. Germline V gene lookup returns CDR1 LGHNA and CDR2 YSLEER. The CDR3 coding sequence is TGCGCCAGCAGCCAGGAGACAGGGATGACTGAAGCTTTCTTT. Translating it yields CASSQETGMTEAFF.

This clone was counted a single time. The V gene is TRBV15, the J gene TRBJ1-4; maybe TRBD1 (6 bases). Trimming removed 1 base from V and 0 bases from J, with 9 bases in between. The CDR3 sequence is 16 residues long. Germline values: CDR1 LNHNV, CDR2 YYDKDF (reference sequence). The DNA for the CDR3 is TGTGCCACCAGCAGAGTGACAGGAGCAACTAATGAAAAACTGTTTTTT. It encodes CATSRVTGATNEKLFF.

The CDR3 region has the DNA TGTGCCATCAGTGGAGGCGGCGGGAGTAATATCTACGAGCAGTACTTC. Translating it yields CAISGGGGSNIYEQYF. The chain has TRBV10-3 and TRBJ2-7, with 7 bases lining up with TRBD2. CDR3 length: 16 amino acids. Germline V gene sequence: CDR1 ENHRY, CDR2 SYGVKD. J was trimmed by 3 bases and V by 4 bases; bases with no gene match: 12.

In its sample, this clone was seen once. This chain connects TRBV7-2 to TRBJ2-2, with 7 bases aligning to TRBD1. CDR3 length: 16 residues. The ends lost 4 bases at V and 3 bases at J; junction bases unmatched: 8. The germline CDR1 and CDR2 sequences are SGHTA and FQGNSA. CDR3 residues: CASSSRQGSHTGELFF. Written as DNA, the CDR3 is TGTGCCAGCAGCTCCCGACAGGGAAGCCACACCGGGGAGCTGTTTTTT.

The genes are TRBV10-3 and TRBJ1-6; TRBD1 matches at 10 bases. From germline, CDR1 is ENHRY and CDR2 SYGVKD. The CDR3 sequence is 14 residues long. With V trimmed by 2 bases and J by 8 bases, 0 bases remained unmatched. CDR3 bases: TGTGCCATCAGTGAGGGGACAGGGGATTCACCCCTCCACTTT. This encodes CAISEGTGDSPLHF.

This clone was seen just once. Here the CDR3 DNA reads TGTGCCAGCAGCGTAGTCCCAGTCGCCCACAGTGAGCAGTTCTTC. Residues: CASSVVPVAHSEQFF. This chain uses TRBV9 with TRBJ2-1; no firm D call. CDR1 is SGDLS, CDR2 YYNGEE, per germline. The V and J ends lost 0 bases and 9 bases respectively, with 16 bases between them. This CDR3 spans 15 amino acids. Full variable domain (rest looked up from reference TRBV9 and TRBJ2-1): DSGVTQTPKHLITATGQRVTLRCSPRSGDLSVYWYQQSLDQGLQFLIQYYNGEERAKGNILERFSAQQFPDLHSELNLSSLELGDSALYFCASSVVPVAHSEQFFGPGTRLTVL.

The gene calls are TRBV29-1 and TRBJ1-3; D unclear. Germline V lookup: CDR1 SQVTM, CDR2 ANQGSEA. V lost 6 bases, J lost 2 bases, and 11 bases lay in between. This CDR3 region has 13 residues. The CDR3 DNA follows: TGCAGCGTCTGGACGGATGCTGGAAACACCATATATTTT. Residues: CSVWTDAGNTIYF.

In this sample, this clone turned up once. CDR3 DNA: TGCAGTGCTAGTACAGGGGGCGACTATGGCTACACCTTC. It is translated as CSASTGGDYGYTF. The V gene is TRBV20-1, the J gene TRBJ1-2; 9 bases are shared with TRBD1. CDR3 length: 13 residues. Germline V gives CDR1 DFQATT, CDR2 SNEGSKA (reference sequence). V was clipped by 3 bases and J by 3 bases; unmatched bases: 2.

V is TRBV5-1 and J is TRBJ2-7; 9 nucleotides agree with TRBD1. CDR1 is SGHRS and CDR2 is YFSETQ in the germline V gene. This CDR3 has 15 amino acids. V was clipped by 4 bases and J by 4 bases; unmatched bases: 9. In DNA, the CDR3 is TGCGCCAGCAGCAATCCGGGACAGGGACTTTACGAGCAGTACTTC. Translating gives CASSNPGQGLYEQYF.

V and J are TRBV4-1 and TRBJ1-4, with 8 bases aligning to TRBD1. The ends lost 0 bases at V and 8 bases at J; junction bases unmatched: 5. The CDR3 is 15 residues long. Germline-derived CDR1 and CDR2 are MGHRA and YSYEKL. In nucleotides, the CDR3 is TGCGCCAGCAGCCAAGAGGCAGGGGGCCAGGAAAAACTGTTTTTT. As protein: CASSQEAGGQEKLFF.

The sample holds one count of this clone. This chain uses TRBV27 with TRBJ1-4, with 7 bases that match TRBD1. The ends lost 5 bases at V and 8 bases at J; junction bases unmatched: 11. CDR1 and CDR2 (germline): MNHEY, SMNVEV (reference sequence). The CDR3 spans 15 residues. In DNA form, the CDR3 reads TGTGCCAGCAGTGGACGACAGGGTGTTCGGGAAAAACTGTTTTTT. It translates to CASSGRQGVREKLFF.

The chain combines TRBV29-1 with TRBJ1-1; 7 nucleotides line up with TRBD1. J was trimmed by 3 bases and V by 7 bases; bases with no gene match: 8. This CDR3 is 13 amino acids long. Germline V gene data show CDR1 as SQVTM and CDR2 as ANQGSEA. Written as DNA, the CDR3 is TGCAGCGCGGAGGGGGACAGTGACACTGAAGCTTTCTTT. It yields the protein CSAEGDSDTEAFF.

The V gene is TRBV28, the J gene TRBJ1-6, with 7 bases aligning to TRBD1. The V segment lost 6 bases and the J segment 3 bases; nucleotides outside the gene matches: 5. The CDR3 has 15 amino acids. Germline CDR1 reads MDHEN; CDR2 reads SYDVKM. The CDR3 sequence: CASSGTEIYNSPLHF. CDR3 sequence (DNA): TGTGCCAGCAGCGGGACAGAGATCTATAATTCACCCCTCCACTTT.